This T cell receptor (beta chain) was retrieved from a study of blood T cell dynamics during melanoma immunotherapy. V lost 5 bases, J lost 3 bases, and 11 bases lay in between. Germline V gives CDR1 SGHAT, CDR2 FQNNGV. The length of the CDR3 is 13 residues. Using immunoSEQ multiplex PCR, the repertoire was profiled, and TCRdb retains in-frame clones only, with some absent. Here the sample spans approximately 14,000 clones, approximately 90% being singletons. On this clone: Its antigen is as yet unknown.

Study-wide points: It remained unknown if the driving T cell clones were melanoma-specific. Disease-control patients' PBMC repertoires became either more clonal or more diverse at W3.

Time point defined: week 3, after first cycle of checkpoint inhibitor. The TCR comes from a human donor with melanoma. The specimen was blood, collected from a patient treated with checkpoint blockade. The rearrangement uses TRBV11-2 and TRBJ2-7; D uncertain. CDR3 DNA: TGTGCCAGCAGCAAGAGCACCCTCTACGAGCAGTACTTC. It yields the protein CASSKSTLYEQYF. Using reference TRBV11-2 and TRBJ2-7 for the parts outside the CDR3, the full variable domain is EAGVAQSPRYKIIEKRQSVAFWCNPISGHATLYWYQQILGQGPKLLIQFQNNGVVDDSQLPKDRFSAERLKGVDSTLKIQPAKLEDSAVYLCASSKSTLYEQYFGPGTRLTVT.